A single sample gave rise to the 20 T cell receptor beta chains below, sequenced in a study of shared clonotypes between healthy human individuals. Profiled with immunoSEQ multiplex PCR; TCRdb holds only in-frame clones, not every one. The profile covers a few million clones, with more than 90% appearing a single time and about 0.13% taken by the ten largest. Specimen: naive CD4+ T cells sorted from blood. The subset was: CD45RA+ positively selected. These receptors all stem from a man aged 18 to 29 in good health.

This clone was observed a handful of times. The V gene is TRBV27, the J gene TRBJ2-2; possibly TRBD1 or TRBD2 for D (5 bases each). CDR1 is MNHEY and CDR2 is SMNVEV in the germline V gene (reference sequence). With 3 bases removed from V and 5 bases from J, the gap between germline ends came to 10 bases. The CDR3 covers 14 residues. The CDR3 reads CASSFGTRTGELFF. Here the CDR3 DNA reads TGTGCCAGCAGTTTCGGGACCAGGACCGGGGAGCTGTTTTTT.

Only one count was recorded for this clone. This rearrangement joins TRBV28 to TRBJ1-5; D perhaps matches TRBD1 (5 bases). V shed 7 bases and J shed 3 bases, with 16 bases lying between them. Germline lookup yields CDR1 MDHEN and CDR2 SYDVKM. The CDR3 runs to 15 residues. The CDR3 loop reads CASTPGGKNNQPQHF. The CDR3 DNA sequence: TGTGCCAGCACCCCCGGGGGGAAAAACAATCAGCCCCAGCATTTT.

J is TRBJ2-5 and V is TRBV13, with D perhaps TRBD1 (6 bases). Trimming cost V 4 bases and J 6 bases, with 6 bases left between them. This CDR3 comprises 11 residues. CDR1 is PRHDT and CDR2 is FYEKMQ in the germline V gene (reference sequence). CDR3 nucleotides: TGTGCCAGCAGCTGGGGGCAGACCCAGTACTTC. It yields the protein CASSWGQTQYF.

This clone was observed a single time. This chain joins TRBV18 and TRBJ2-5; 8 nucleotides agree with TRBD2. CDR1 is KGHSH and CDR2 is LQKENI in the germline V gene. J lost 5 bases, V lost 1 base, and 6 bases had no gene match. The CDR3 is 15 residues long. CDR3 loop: CASSPLGGAGETQYF. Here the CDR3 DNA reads TGTGCCAGCTCACCACTCGGGGGGGCCGGGGAGACCCAGTACTTC.

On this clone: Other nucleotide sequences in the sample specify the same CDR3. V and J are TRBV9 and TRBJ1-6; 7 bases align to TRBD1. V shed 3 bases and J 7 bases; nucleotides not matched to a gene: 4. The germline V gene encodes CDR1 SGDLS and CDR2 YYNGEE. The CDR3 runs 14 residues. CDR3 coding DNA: TGTGCCAGCAGCGCAGGGACAGTCAATTCACCCCTCCACTTT. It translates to CASSAGTVNSPLHF.

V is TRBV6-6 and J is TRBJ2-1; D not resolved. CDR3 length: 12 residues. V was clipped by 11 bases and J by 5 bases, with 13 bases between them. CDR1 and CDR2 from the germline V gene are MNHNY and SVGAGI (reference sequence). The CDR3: CAAARTNNEQFF. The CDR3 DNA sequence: TGTGCCGCAGCCAGGACCAACAATGAGCAGTTCTTC.

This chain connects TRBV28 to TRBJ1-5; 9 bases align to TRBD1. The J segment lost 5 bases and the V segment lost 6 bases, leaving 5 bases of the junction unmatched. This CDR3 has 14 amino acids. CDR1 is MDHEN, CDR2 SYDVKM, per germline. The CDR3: CASRRGQGDQPQHF. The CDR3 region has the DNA TGTGCCAGCAGAAGGGGACAGGGAGATCAGCCCCAGCATTTT.

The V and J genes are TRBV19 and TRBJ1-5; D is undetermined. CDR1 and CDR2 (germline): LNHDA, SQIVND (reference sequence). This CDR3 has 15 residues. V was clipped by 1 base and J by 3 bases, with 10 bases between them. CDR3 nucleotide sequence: TGTGCCAGTAGTATAGGCTCAGGAATCAATCAGCCCCAGCATTTT. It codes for CASSIGSGINQPQHF.

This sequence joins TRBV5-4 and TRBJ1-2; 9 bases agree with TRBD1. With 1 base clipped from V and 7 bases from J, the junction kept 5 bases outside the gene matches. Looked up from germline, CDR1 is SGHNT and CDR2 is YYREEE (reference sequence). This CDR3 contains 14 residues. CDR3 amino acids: CASSLPPQGAGYTF. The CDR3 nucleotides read TGTGCCAGCAGCTTGCCCCCACAGGGGGCTGGCTACACCTTC. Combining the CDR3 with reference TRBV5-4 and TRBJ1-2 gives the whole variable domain ETGVTQSPTHLIKTRGQQVTLRCSSQSGHNTVSWYQQALGQGPQFIFQYYREEENGRGNFPPRFSGLQFPNYSSELNVNALELDDSALYLCASSLPPQGAGYTFGSGTRLTVV.

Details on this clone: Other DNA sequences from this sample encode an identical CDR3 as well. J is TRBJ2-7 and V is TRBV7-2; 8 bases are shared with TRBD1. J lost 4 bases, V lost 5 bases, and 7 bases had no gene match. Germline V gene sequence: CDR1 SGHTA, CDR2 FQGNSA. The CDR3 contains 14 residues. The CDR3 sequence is CASSQDRGPYEQYF. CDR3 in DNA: TGTGCCAGCAGCCAAGACAGGGGTCCGTACGAGCAGTACTTC.

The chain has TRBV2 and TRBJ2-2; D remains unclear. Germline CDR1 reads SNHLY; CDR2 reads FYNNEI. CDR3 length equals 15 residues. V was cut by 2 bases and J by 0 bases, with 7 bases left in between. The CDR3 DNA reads TGTGCCAGCAGTGAAACGCCTCCGAACACCGGGGAGCTGTTTTTT. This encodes CASSETPPNTGELFF.

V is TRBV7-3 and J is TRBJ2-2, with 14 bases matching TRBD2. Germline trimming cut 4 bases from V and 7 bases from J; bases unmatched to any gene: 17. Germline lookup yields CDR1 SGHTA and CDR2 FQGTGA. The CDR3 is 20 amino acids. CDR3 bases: TGTGCCAGCAGCTCTCCGGGCCGAAAAGGACTAGCGGGAGGAGGCGGGGAGCTGTTTTTT. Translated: CASSSPGRKGLAGGGGELFF.

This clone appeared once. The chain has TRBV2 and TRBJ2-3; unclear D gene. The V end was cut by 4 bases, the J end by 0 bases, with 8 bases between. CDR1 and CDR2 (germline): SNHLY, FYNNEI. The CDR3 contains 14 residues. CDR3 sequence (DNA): TGTGCCAGCAGTGTCGCGACTAGCACAGATACGCAGTATTTT. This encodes CASSVATSTDTQYF. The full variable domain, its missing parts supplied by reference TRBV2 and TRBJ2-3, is EPEVTQTPSHQVTQMGQEVILRCVPISNHLYFYWYRQILGQKVEFLVSFYNNEISEKSEIFDDQFSVERPDGSNFTLKIRSTKLEDSAMYFCASSVATSTDTQYFGPGTRLTVL.

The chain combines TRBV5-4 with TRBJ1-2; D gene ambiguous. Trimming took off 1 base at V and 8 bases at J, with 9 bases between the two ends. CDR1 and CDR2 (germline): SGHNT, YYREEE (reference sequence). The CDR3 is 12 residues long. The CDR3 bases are TGTGCCAGCAGCTTGCCCGGGTTAGGCTACACCTTC. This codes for CASSLPGLGYTF.

The CDR3 coding sequence is TGTGCCAGCAGCGTCGGGACAGGCCTCTACAATGAGCAGTTCTTC. Encoded protein: CASSVGTGLYNEQFF. J is TRBJ2-1 and V is TRBV9, with TRBD1 identical over 8 bases. The J segment lost 3 bases and the V segment lost 2 bases, leaving 4 bases of the junction unmatched. The CDR3 is 15 amino acids. Per the germline V gene, CDR1 is SGDLS and CDR2 is YYNGEE.

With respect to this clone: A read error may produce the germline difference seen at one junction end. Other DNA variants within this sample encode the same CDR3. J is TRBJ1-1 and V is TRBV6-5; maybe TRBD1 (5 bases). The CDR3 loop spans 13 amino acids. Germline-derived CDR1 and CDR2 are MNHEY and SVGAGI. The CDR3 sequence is CAARESGLAEAFF. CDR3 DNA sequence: TGTGCCGCCCGTGAATCGGGGCTGGCTGAGGCTTTCTTT.

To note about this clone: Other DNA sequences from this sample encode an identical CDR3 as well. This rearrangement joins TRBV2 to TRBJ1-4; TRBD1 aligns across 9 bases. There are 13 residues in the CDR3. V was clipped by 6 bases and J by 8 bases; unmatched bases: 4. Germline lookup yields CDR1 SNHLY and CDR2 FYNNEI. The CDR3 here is CASSDRGGEKLFF. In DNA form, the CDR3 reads TGTGCCAGCAGCGACAGGGGGGGAGAAAAACTGTTTTTT.

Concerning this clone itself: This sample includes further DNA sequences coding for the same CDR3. CDR3 sequence reads: CASSYSEGNTEAFF. In nucleotides, the CDR3 is TGTGCCAGCAGTTACTCCGAGGGGAACACTGAAGCTTTCTTT. The gene calls are TRBV6-6 and TRBJ1-1; D gene ambiguous. This CDR3 is 14 amino acids long. Trimming took 0 bases from V and 1 from J, leaving 6 bases between them. Germline V gene sequence: CDR1 MNHNY, CDR2 SVGAGI (reference sequence).

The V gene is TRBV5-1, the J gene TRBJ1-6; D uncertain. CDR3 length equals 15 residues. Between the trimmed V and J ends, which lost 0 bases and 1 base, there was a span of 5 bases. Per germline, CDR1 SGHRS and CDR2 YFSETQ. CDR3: CASSLDMSYNSPLHF. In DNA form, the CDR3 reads TGCGCCAGCAGCTTGGACATGTCCTATAATTCACCCCTCCACTTT. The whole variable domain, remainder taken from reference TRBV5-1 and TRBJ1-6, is KAGVTQTPRYLIKTRGQQVTLSCSPISGHRSVSWYQQTPGQGLQFLFEYFSETQRNKGNFPGRFSGRQFSNSRSEMNVSTLELGDSALYLCASSLDMSYNSPLHFGNGTRLTVT.

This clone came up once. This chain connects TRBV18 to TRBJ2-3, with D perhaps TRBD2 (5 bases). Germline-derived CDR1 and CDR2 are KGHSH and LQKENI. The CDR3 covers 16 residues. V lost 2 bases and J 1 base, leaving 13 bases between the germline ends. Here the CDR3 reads CASSPEDLPRTDTQYF. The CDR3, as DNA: TGTGCCAGCTCACCAGAGGACTTACCGCGCACAGATACGCAGTATTTT. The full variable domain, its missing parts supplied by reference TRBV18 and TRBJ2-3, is NAGVMQNPRHLVRRRGQEARLRCSPMKGHSHVYWYRQLPEEGLKFMVYLQKENIIDESGMPKERFSAEFPKEGPSILRIQQVVRGDSAAYFCASSPEDLPRTDTQYFGPGTRLTVL.